Each of the 8 T cell receptor beta chains below was sequenced from the same sample in a study of Ad26.COV2.S vaccination and SARS-CoV-2 variants. Treatment given: 15 to 20 received Ad26.COV2.S at low or high dose, single or two shots; about 5 received placebo; per-sample allocation not given. After the first vaccine or placebo injection, samples were drawn on day 63. Libraries were prepared by immunoSEQ multiplex PCR; TCRdb keeps only in-frame clonotypes and omits some of them. The repertoire holds 350,000 to 450,000 clones, with around 84% as singletons. The source was peripheral blood, collected in a trial of Ad26.COV2.S vaccine versus placebo. These receptors originate from a person aged 18-60 years who received the Ad26.COV2.S COVID-19 vaccine or a placebo.

The table lists this clone with a few counts. The rearrangement joins TRBV9 to TRBJ2-2; D is unclear. V gave up 3 bases and J gave up 6 bases, with 18 bases separating them. From germline, CDR1 is SGDLS and CDR2 YYNGEE. The CDR3 covers 16 residues. The CDR3 protein is CASSGVKGNSPGELFF. The CDR3 region has the DNA TGTGCCAGCAGCGGAGTTAAGGGTAACAGTCCCGGGGAGCTGTTTTTT.

In this sample, this clone turned up a few times. The chain uses TRBV30 and TRBJ2-7; TRBD2 matches at 7 bases. This CDR3 has 11 amino acids. The germline V gene has CDR1 GTSNPN and CDR2 SVGIG (reference sequence). V trimming: 5 bases; J trimming: 6 bases; junction bases outside the gene matches: 4. This CDR3 reads CAWGGGFEQYF. In DNA, the CDR3 is TGTGCCTGGGGCGGGGGTTTCGAGCAGTACTTC.

This rearrangement joins TRBV11-2 to TRBJ1-2; 8 nucleotides agree with TRBD1. The length of the CDR3 is 15 residues. Germline V gene sequence: CDR1 SGHAT, CDR2 FQNNGV. J was trimmed by 7 bases and V by 3 bases; bases with no gene match: 10. CDR3 sequence: CASSFFRGRSRGYTF. In DNA, the CDR3 is TGTGCCAGCAGCTTCTTCAGGGGGCGGTCTCGTGGCTACACCTTC.

V is TRBV9 and J is TRBJ1-1; D remains unclear. Per the germline V gene, CDR1 is SGDLS and CDR2 is YYNGEE. Trimming took 7 bases from V and 0 from J, leaving 7 bases between them. This CDR3 contains 12 residues. In DNA, the CDR3 is TGTGCCAGCCAAGCTATGAACACTGAAGCTTTCTTT. This codes for CASQAMNTEAFF.

The chain links TRBV28 to TRBJ1-5, with 7 positions matching TRBD1. Per the germline V gene, CDR1 is MDHEN and CDR2 is SYDVKM. The CDR3 has 13 amino acids. V was pared by 6 bases and J by 6 bases, with 5 bases of the junction left unmatched. The CDR3: CASRQGFSQPQHF. CDR3 DNA sequence: TGTGCCAGCAGACAGGGGTTTTCTCAGCCCCAGCATTTT. The variable domain in full, completed from reference TRBV28 and TRBJ1-5, reads DVKVTQSSRYLVKRTGEKVFLECVQDMDHENMFWYRQDPGLGLRLIYFSYDVKMKEKGDIPEGYSVSREKKERFSLILESASTNQTSMYLCASRQGFSQPQHFGDGTRLSIL.

The chain joins TRBV6-5 to TRBJ1-1; tentative D call: TRBD1 (5 bases). The CDR3 is 13 amino acids. Germline loops: CDR1 MNHEY, CDR2 SVGAGI. With 3 bases removed from V and 6 bases from J, the gap between germline ends came to 11 bases. The CDR3 region is CASSYRGGAEAFF. The CDR3 nucleotides read TGTGCCAGCAGTTATAGGGGAGGCGCTGAAGCTTTCTTT.

The rearrangement joins TRBV5-6 to TRBJ2-7, with D perhaps matching TRBD1 (5 bases). V lost 6 bases to trimming and J lost 3 bases, with 10 bases between them. Germline V gives CDR1 SGHDT, CDR2 YYEEEE. The CDR3 sequence is 12 residues long. Here the CDR3 DNA reads TGTGCCAGCACAGCGACAGACTACGAGCAGTACTTC. This translates into CASTATDYEQYF.

The rearrangement uses TRBV7-2 and TRBJ2-3; D is undetermined. V gave up 3 bases and J gave up 2 bases, with 6 bases separating them. The CDR3 runs 13 residues. Germline CDR1 and CDR2: SGHTA and FQGNSA. The CDR3 protein is CASSLVFTDTQYF. The CDR3 DNA reads TGTGCCAGCAGCTTGGTATTCACAGATACGCAGTATTTT.